This paragraph reports one T cell receptor beta chain. Its antigen is unknown. The sample is drawn from a study of OX40 agonist ivuxolimab in advanced cancers. Overall study results and limits: Partial responders at 0.1-3.0 mg/kg had among the lowest clonal expansion.

The data were produced by immunoSEQ multiplex PCR, yet TCRdb's version contains in-frame clones alone and is incomplete. The sample consists of 95,000 to 150,000 clones, around 93% of them appearing once. This TCR came from an adult with an advanced solid tumor such as melanoma, head and neck, liver or kidney cancer. Specimen: CD4+ or CD8+ T cells sorted from blood, collected in a trial of the OX40 agonist ivuxolimab.

The CDR3 sequence is CASMAGWEETQYF. The CDR3 region has the DNA TGTGCCAGCATGGCAGGGTGGGAAGAGACCCAGTACTTC. J is TRBJ2-5 and V is TRBV6-5; tentative D call: TRBD1 (5 bases). The CDR3 covers 13 residues. With 7 bases removed from V and 3 bases from J, the gap between germline ends came to 12 bases. Germline lookup yields CDR1 MNHEY and CDR2 SVGAGI.